Here is one TCR beta chain with its context. The data originate from a study of blood T cell repertoires in COVID-19. Data came from immunoSEQ multiplex PCR; TCRdb stores just in-frame clones and leaves some out. The data show about 200,000 clones, about 86% seen once. The source is a woman aged 45-60 years with acute or convalescent COVID-19. Sequencing was carried out using peripheral blood.

DNA of the CDR3: TGTGCCAGCAGTTTGGGACTAGCGGGGGCCTACGAGCAGTACTTC. Protein product: CASSLGLAGAYEQYF. This chain joins TRBV27 and TRBJ2-7, with TRBD2 matching over 14 bases. The germline gives CDR1 MNHEY, CDR2 SMNVEV (reference sequence). J gave up 2 bases and V 3 bases, and 0 bases lay outside the gene matches. CDR3 length: 15 amino acids.